Following are 17 T cell receptor beta chains from one sample sequenced in a study of T cells in tuberculosis. TCRdb's copy holds only in-frame clones and misses some; the assay was immunoSEQ multiplex PCR. The repertoire has fewer than 40,000 clones, roughly 88% of them found once; the top ten carry roughly 5%. Documented time point: new active TB diagnosis, blood taken before or within 7 days of starting treatment. The material sequenced was PBMCs, taken at tuberculosis diagnosis. The receptors were sampled from an adult with tuberculosis.

V usage is TRBV5-1 and J usage is TRBJ2-4, with 10 bases aligning to TRBD2. The J segment lost 15 bases and the V segment lost 7 bases, leaving 34 bases of the junction unmatched. The CDR3 loop spans 20 amino acids. Germline assignment: CDR1 SGHRS and CDR2 YFSETQ. CDR3 in DNA: TGCGCCAGCGCCCTCCTAGGACAGGGCGAGCGGGAGGGCCAGAACTTGATTTCGTACTTC. Translated: CASALLGQGEREGQNLISYF.

The V gene is TRBV6-6, the J gene TRBJ2-5, with TRBD2 identical over 11 bases. V trimming: 4 bases; J trimming: 5 bases; junction bases outside the gene matches: 6. The CDR3 is made up of 15 amino acids. The germline CDR1 and CDR2 sequences are MNHNY and SVGAGI (reference sequence). The CDR3 sequence is CASSLGSGGAETQYF. The CDR3 region has the DNA TGTGCCAGCAGTTTGGGTAGCGGGGGGGCGGAGACCCAGTACTTC.

V is TRBV2 and J is TRBJ2-7, with TRBD1 matching 8 bases. J lost 7 bases, V lost 6 bases, and 11 bases had no gene match. This CDR3 has 14 residues. Germline CDR1 reads SNHLY; CDR2 reads FYNNEI. The DNA of the CDR3 is TGTGCCAGCAGCCGGGACAGGACTTTATGGGAGCAGTACTTC. This gives the protein CASSRDRTLWEQYF.

The chain combines TRBV11-2 with TRBJ2-5; TRBD2 agrees at 14 bases. CDR3 length: 19 residues. The V gene's germline CDR1 is SGHAT and CDR2 FQNNGV. V shed 0 bases, J shed 4 bases, and the junction held 10 bases outside the gene matches. CDR3 nucleotide sequence: TGTGCCAGCAGCTTAGAAGGGAGACTAGCGGGAGGGCCGGGAGAGACCCAGTACTTC. Translated, it gives CASSLEGRLAGGPGETQYF. The whole variable domain, remainder taken from reference TRBV11-2 and TRBJ2-5, is EAGVAQSPRYKIIEKRQSVAFWCNPISGHATLYWYQQILGQGPKLLIQFQNNGVVDDSQLPKDRFSAERLKGVDSTLKIQPAKLEDSAVYLCASSLEGRLAGGPGETQYFGPGTRLLVL.

This clone was seen only a few times. The V call is TRBV5-1, the J call TRBJ2-1; D is perhaps TRBD1 (6 bases). The CDR3 has 14 amino acids. Trimming pared 0 bases from V and 9 bases from J, leaving 13 bases between. Germline-derived CDR1 and CDR2 are SGHRS and YFSETQ. Written as DNA, the CDR3 is TGCGCCAGCAGCTTGGAACAGGGTATGGGTGAGCAGTTCTTC. It codes for CASSLEQGMGEQFF.

CDR3 in amino acids: CASSSLSVNYEQYF. Here the CDR3 DNA reads TGCGCCAGCAGTTCCCTTTCAGTAAACTACGAGCAGTACTTC. The chain links TRBV5-1 to TRBJ2-7; D call uncertain. This CDR3 spans 14 amino acids. V was trimmed by 5 bases and J by 3 bases, leaving 15 bases between them. Germline values: CDR1 SGHRS, CDR2 YFSETQ.

This chain joins TRBV5-1 and TRBJ2-3, with 7 nucleotides matching TRBD2. The ends lost 0 bases at V and 5 bases at J; junction bases unmatched: 6. This CDR3 is 15 amino acids long. The germline V gene encodes CDR1 SGHRS and CDR2 YFSETQ. CDR3 protein: CASSLVAGLVDTQYF. The CDR3 DNA sequence: TGCGCCAGCAGCTTGGTAGCGGGTTTAGTAGATACGCAGTATTTT.

The rearrangement joins TRBV11-2 to TRBJ1-1; 10 nucleotides match TRBD1. The CDR3 is 13 amino acids. The germline V gene has CDR1 SGHAT and CDR2 FQNNGV. V was clipped by 6 bases and J by 13 bases; unmatched bases: 11. CDR3 protein: CASRPGQGVSVFF. The CDR3 coding sequence is TGTGCCAGCAGGCCAGGACAGGGGGTTTCGGTTTTCTTT.

V and J are TRBV15 and TRBJ1-2; D uncertain. Germline CDR1 and CDR2: LNHNV and YYDKDF (reference sequence). Trimming took off 0 bases at V and 0 bases at J, with 8 bases between the two ends. This CDR3 contains 15 residues. The DNA of the CDR3 is TGTGCCACCAGCAGAGACCCAGGTTCTAACTATGGCTACACCTTC. It specifies CATSRDPGSNYGYTF.

The chain recombines TRBV27 with TRBJ2-7; TRBD2 agrees at 9 bases. Trimming cost V 5 bases and J 1 base; bases outside gene matches: 6. The CDR3 is 15 amino acids. CDR1 MNHEY and CDR2 SMNVEV come from the germline V gene (reference sequence). The CDR3 region has the DNA TGTGCCAGCAGTCCCCGGACTAGCGCATCCTACGAGCAGTACTTC. Encoded protein: CASSPRTSASYEQYF.

This clone showed up just a few times. The rearrangement links TRBV2 to TRBJ2-1; perhaps TRBD2 as D (5 bases). The CDR3 runs to 13 residues. The germline gives CDR1 SNHLY, CDR2 FYNNEI. Between the trimmed V and J ends, which lost 8 bases and 7 bases, there was a span of 15 bases. In nucleotides, the CDR3 is TGTGCCAGCCCCGGTCGGGGTATAAATGAGCAGTTCTTC. Protein: CASPGRGINEQFF.

The J gene is TRBJ2-7, the V gene TRBV4-2, with TRBD2 as a possible D gene (6 bases). The CDR3 length is 15 residues. V lost 1 base and J 0 bases, leaving 10 bases between the germline ends. Germline-derived CDR1 and CDR2 are LGHNA and YNFKEQ. CDR3 sequence (DNA): TGTGCCAGCAGCCAAGGGGGACTGGCCTCCTACGAGCAGTACTTC. It encodes CASSQGGLASYEQYF.

Only one count was recorded for this clone. The genes are TRBV6-5 and TRBJ2-3, with TRBD2 matching over 11 bases. The CDR3 has 16 residues. Germline V CDR1 and CDR2: MNHEY, SVGAGI. V shed 2 bases, J shed 3 bases, and the junction held 4 bases outside the gene matches. CDR3 DNA sequence: TGTGCCAGCAGTTACGGCACTAGCGGGAGTACAGATACGCAGTATTTT. Its translation is CASSYGTSGSTDTQYF.

This clone was counted only a few times. The chain recombines TRBV6-5 with TRBJ2-1; TRBD2 might be the D (5 bases). CDR3 length: 13 residues. V dropped 4 bases and J dropped 5 bases, with 9 bases sitting between them. Germline loops: CDR1 MNHEY, CDR2 SVGAGI. CDR3 region: CASSLMGDNEQFF. The DNA for the CDR3 is TGTGCCAGCAGTTTAATGGGAGACAATGAGCAGTTCTTC.

The V call is TRBV9, the J call TRBJ1-3; D is possibly TRBD1 (5 bases). The CDR3 has 16 residues. Germline V lookup: CDR1 SGDLS, CDR2 YYNGEE. Trimming removed 0 bases from V and 0 bases from J, with 10 bases in between. CDR3 nucleotides: TGTGCCAGCAGCGTAGAGGGAGGGACCTCTGGAAACACCATATATTTT. It yields the protein CASSVEGGTSGNTIYF.

The genes are TRBV30 and TRBJ1-5, with 8 bases matching TRBD1. V shed 3 bases and J 6 bases; nucleotides not matched to a gene: 4. This CDR3 comprises 13 residues. Germline V CDR1 and CDR2: GTSNPN, SVGIG (reference sequence). CDR3 in amino acids: CAWRQGAFQPQHF. In DNA form, the CDR3 reads TGTGCCTGGAGGCAGGGGGCGTTTCAGCCCCAGCATTTT.

This clone was picked up one time. The gene calls are TRBV9 and TRBJ2-1, with 9 positions matching TRBD2. This CDR3 contains 14 residues. In germline, CDR1 is SGDLS, CDR2 YYNGEE. After removal of 2 bases from V and 6 bases from J, the junction contained 3 bases not matched to a gene. CDR3 in amino acids: CASSVSGSLNEQFF. The CDR3 coding sequence is TGTGCCAGCAGCGTTAGCGGGAGCCTCAATGAGCAGTTCTTC.